This T cell receptor (beta chain) was obtained from a study of chemoradiotherapy in HPV16-positive cancers. On the study more broadly: A couple of HPV16-positive patients' cells yielded candidate HPV-specific clones and common motifs. General observations from the study: During treatment, candidate HPV-specific clones and E7-related motifs expanded in tumor. Only two HPV16-positive patients supplied the functional HPV-specificity definition.

The CDR3 extends over 14 amino acids. Per germline, CDR1 SGHTA and CDR2 FQGNSA. The V and J ends lost 5 bases and 1 base respectively, with 11 bases between them. Repertoires were sampled repeatedly during chemoradiotherapy. This table comes from immunoSEQ multiplex PCR, and its TCRdb copy is limited to in-frame clones, with some not included. The sample has roughly 19,000 clones, roughly 84% seen once. Comments on this clone: Its matching antigen is unknown.

This chain uses TRBV7-2 with TRBJ2-5, with D possibly matching TRBD1 (6 bases). The source is a human donor with HPV-associated anogenital cancer. The material sequenced was blood, taken from a patient who underwent chemoradiotherapy. This chain's CDR3 is CASSPGQLQETQYF. The CDR3 nucleotides read TGTGCCAGCAGCCCAGGACAGCTCCAAGAGACCCAGTACTTC.